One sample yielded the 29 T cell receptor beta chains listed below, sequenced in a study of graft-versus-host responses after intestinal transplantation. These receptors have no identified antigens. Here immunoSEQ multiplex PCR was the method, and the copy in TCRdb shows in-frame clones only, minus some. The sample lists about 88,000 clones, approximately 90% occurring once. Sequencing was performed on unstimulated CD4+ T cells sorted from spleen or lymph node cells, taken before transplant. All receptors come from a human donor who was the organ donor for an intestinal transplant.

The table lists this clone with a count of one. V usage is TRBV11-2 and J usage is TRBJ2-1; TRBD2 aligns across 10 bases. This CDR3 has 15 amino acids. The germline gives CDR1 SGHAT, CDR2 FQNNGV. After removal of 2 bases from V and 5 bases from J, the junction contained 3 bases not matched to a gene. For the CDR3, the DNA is TGTGCCAGCAGCTTACTAGCGGGGGTGAACAATGAGCAGTTCTTC. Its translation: CASSLLAGVNNEQFF.

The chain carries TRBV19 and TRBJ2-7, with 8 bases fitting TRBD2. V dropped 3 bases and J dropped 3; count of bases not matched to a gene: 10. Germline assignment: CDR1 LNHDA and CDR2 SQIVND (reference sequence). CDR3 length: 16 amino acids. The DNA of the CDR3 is TGTGCCAGTAGTATCTCACCGAGACTAGCGATCTACGAGCAGTACTTC. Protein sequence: CASSISPRLAIYEQYF. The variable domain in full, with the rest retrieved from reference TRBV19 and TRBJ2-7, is DGGITQSPKYLFRKEGQNVTLSCEQNLNHDAMYWYRQDPGQGLRLIYYSQIVNDFQKGDIAEGYSVSREKKESFPLTVTSAQKNPTAFYLCASSISPRLAIYEQYFGPGTRLTVT.

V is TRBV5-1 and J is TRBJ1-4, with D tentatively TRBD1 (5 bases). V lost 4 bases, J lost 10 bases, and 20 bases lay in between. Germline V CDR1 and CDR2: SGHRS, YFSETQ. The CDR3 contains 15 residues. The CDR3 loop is CASSTDGGLGGKLFF. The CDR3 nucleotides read TGCGCCAGCAGCACGGATGGGGGACTGGGGGGAAAACTGTTTTTT. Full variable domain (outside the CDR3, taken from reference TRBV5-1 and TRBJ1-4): KAGVTQTPRYLIKTRGQQVTLSCSPISGHRSVSWYQQTPGQGLQFLFEYFSETQRNKGNFPGRFSGRQFSNSRSEMNVSTLELGDSALYLCASSTDGGLGGKLFFGSGTQLSVL.

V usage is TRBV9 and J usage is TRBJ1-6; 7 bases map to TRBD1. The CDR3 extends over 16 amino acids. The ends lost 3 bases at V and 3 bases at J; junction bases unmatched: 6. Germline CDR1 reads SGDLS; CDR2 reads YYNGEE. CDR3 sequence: CASSARGQSYNSPLHF. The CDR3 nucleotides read TGTGCCAGCAGCGCCCGGGGACAGAGCTATAATTCACCCCTCCACTTT.

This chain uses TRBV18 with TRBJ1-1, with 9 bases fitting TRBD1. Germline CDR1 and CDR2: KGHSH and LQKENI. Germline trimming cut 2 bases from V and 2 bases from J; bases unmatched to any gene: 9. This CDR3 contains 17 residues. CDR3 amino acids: CASSPRGGGQGNTEAFF. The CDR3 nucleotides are TGTGCCAGCTCACCAAGGGGCGGGGGACAGGGAAACACTGAAGCTTTCTTT. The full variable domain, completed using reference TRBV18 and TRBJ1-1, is NAGVMQNPRHLVRRRGQEARLRCSPMKGHSHVYWYRQLPEEGLKFMVYLQKENIIDESGMPKERFSAEFPKEGPSILRIQQVVRGDSAAYFCASSPRGGGQGNTEAFFGQGTRLTVV.

The CDR3 nucleotides are TGTGCCAGCAGTGAAGCCGGGATTTTGCGGGCTTTCGGAACCGGGGAGCTGTTTTTT. Its protein is CASSEAGILRAFGTGELFF. The rearrangement links TRBV6-1 to TRBJ2-2; D is possibly TRBD2 (5 bases). Germline CDR1 and CDR2: MNHNS and SASEGT. Trimming left V 0 bases short and J 5 bases short, with 22 bases between. This CDR3 contains 19 residues.

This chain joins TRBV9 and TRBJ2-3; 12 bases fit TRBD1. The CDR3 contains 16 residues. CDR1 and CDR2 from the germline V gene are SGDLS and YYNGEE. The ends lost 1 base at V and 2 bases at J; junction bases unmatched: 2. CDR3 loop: CASSVLGQGATDTQYF. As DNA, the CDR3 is TGTGCCAGCAGCGTATTGGGACAGGGGGCCACAGATACGCAGTATTTT.

This chain's CDR3 is CASSKDPGHRINQPQHF. For the CDR3, the DNA is TGTGCCAGTAGTAAAGATCCGGGACATCGGATCAATCAGCCCCAGCATTTT. The V gene is TRBV19, the J gene TRBJ1-5; tentatively, D is TRBD1 (6 bases). Between the trimmed V and J ends, which lost 4 bases and 3 bases, there was a span of 19 bases. Germline CDR1 reads LNHDA; CDR2 reads SQIVND (reference sequence). This CDR3 is built from 17 residues.

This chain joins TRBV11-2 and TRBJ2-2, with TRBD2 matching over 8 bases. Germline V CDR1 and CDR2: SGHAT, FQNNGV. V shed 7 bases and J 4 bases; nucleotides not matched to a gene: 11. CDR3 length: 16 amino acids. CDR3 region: CASTLTGGALTGELFF. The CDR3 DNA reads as TGTGCCAGCACCCTTACCGGGGGGGCGCTCACCGGGGAGCTGTTTTTT.

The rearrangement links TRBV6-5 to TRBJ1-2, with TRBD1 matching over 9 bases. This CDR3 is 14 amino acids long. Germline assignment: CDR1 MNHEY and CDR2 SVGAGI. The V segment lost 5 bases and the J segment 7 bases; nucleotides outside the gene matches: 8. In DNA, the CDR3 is TGTGCCAGCAGTACCCAGACAGGGGGGTTTGGCTACACCTTC. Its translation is CASSTQTGGFGYTF.

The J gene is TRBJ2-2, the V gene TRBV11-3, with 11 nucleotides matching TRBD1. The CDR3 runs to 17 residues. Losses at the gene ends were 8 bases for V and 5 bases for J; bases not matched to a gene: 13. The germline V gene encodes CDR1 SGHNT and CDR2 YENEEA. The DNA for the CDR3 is TGTGCCAGCCAACGCCCGGGACAGGGGGGTAGGACCGGGGAGCTGTTTTTT. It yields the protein CASQRPGQGGRTGELFF.

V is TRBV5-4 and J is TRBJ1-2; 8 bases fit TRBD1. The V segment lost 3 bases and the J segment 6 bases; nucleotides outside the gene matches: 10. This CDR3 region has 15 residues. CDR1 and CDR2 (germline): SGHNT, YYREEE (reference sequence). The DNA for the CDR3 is TGTGCCAGCAGCTCTATGACCGCAGGGGGCGATGGCTACACCTTC. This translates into CASSSMTAGGDGYTF.

The DNA of the CDR3 is TGTGCCAGTAGTATAGATCGTGGGACTACAGATACGCAGTATTTT. It yields the protein CASSIDRGTTDTQYF. The V gene is TRBV19, the J gene TRBJ2-3; tentatively, D is TRBD2 (6 bases). The CDR3 is made up of 15 amino acids. Germline assignment: CDR1 LNHDA and CDR2 SQIVND (reference sequence). Trimming left V 0 bases short and J 3 bases short, with 10 bases between.

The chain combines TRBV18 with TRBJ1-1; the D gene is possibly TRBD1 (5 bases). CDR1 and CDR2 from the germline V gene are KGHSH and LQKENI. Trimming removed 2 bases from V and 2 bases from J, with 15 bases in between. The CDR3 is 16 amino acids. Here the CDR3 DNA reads TGTGCCAGCTCACCAAGGGGCGTGGGTTTAAACACTGAAGCTTTCTTT. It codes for CASSPRGVGLNTEAFF.

The CDR3 spells CASSFLPGQGTDTQYF. CDR3 in DNA: TGTGCCAGCAGCTTTCTGCCGGGACAGGGCACAGATACGCAGTATTTT. The rearrangement joins TRBV7-9 to TRBJ2-3; 8 nucleotides align to TRBD1. CDR1 SEHNR and CDR2 FQNEAQ come from the germline V gene (reference sequence). Trimming removed 3 bases from V and 1 base from J; junction bases left unmatched: 6. CDR3 length: 16 residues. Full variable domain (missing parts from reference TRBV7-9 and TRBJ2-3): DTGVSQNPRHKITKRGQNVTFRCDPISEHNRLYWYRQTLGQGPEFLTYFQNEAQLEKSRLLSDRFSAERPKGSFSTLEIQRTEQGDSAMYLCASSFLPGQGTDTQYFGPGTRLTVL.

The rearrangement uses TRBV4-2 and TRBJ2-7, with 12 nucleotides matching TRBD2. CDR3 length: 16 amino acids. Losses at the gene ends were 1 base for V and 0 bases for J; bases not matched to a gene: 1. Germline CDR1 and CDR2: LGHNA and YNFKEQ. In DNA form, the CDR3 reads TGTGCCAGCAGCCAAGCACTAGCGGGGGGCTCCTACGAGCAGTACTTC. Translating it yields CASSQALAGGSYEQYF.

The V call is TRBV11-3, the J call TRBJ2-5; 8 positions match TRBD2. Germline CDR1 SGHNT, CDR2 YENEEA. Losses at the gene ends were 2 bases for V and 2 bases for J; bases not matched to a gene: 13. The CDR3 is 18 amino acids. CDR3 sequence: CASSLRLSISGVQETQYF. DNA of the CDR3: TGTGCCAGCAGCTTACGACTTAGCATTAGCGGGGTTCAAGAGACCCAGTACTTC. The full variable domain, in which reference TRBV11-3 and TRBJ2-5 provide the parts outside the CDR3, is EAGVVQSPRYKIIEKKQPVAFWCNPISGHNTLYWYLQNLGQGPELLIRYENEEAVDDSQLPKDRFSAERLKGVDSTLKIQPAELGDSAVYLCASSLRLSISGVQETQYFGPGTRLLVL.

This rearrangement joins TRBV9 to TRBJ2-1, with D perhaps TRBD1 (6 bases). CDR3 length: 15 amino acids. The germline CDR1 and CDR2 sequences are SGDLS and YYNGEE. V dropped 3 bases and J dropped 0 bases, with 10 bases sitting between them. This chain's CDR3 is CASSATGLSYNEQFF. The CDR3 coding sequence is TGTGCCAGCAGCGCGACAGGTCTCTCCTACAATGAGCAGTTCTTC.

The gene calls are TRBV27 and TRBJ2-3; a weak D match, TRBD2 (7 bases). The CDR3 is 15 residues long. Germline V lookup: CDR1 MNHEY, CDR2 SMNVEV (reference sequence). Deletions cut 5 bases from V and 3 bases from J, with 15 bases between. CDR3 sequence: CASSVQGGRTDTQYF. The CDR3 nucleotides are TGTGCCAGCAGTGTACAGGGAGGGAGGACAGATACGCAGTATTTT.

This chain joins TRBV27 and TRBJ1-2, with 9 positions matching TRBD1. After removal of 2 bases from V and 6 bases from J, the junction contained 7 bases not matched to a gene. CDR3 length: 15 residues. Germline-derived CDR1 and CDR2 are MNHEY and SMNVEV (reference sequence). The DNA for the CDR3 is TGTGCCAGCAGTTTAAAGGGACAGGGTACCCATGGCTACACCTTC. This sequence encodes CASSLKGQGTHGYTF.

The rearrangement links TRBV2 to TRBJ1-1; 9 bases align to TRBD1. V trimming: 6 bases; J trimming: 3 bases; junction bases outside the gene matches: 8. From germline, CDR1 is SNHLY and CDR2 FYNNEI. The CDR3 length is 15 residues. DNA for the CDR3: TGTGCCAGCAGACCTAACAGGGGGCGCGACACTGAAGCTTTCTTT. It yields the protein CASRPNRGRDTEAFF.

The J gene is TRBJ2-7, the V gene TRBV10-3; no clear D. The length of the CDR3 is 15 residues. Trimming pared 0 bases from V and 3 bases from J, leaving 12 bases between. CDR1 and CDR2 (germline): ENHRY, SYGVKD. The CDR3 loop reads CAISESPSGIYEQYF. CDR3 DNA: TGTGCCATCAGTGAGTCTCCGTCAGGCATCTACGAGCAGTACTTC.

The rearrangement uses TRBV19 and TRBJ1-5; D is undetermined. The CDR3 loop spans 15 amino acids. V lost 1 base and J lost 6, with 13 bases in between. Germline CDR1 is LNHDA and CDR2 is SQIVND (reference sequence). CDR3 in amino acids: CASSIGYRGPQPQHF. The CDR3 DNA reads TGTGCCAGTAGTATAGGATATCGTGGCCCTCAGCCCCAGCATTTT.

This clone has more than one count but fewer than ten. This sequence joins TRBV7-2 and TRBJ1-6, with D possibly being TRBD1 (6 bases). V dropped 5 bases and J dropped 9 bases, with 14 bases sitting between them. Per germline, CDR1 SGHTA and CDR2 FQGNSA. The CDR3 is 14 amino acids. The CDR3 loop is CASSTAVRGSPLHF. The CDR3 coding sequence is TGTGCCAGCAGCACCGCAGTCAGGGGTTCACCCCTCCACTTT.

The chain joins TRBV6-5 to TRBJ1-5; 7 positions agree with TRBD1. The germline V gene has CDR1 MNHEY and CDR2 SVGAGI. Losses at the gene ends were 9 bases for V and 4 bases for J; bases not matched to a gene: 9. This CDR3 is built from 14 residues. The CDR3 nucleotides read TGTGCCAGTCACCGGGACAGAGATAATCAGCCCCAGCATTTT. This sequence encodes CASHRDRDNQPQHF.

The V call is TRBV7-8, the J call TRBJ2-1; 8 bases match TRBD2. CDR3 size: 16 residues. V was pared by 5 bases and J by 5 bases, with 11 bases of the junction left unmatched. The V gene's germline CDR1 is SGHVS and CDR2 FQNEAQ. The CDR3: CASSRDIAGTNNEQFF. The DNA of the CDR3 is TGTGCCAGCAGCCGTGACATAGCGGGGACAAACAATGAGCAGTTCTTC.

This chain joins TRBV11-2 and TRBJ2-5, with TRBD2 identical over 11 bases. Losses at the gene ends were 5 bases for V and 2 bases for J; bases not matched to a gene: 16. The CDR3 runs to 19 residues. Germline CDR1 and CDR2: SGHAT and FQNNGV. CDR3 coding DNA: TGTGCCAGCAGCAGGGCTAGCGGGGGGCCCGGGGTGGGGCAAGAGACCCAGTACTTC. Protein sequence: CASSRASGGPGVGQETQYF.

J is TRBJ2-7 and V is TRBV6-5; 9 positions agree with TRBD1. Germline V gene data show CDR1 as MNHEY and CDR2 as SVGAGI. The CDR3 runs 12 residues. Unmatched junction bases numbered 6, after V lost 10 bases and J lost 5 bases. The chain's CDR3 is CATRDRAHEQYF. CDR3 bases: TGTGCCACGCGGGACAGGGCCCACGAGCAGTACTTC.

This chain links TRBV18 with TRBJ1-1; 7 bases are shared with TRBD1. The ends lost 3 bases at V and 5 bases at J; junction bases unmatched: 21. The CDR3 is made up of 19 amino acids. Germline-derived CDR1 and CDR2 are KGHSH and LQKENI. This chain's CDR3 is CASSPAGWEQGMSWTEAFF. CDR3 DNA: TGTGCCAGCTCACCCGCCGGGTGGGAACAGGGGATGAGTTGGACTGAAGCTTTCTTT.